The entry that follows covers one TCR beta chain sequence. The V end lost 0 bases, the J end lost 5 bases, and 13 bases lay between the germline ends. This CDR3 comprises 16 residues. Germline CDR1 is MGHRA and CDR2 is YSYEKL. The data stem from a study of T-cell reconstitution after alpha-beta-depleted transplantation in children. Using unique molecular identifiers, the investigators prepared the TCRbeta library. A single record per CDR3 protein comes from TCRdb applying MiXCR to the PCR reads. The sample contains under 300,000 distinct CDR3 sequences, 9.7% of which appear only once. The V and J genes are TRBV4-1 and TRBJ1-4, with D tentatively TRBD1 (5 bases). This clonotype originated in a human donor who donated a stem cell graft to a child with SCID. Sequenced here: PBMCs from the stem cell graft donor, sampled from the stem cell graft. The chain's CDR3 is CASSQEGQEPNEKLFF. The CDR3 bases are TGCGCCAGCAGCCAAGAGGGGCAGGAGCCAAATGAAAAACTGTTTTTT.